The clone carrying this TCR beta chain appeared many times. The sample belongs to a study of T cells in Graves' hyperthyroidism and ophthalmopathy. TCR beta CDR3 regions were amplified from RNA transcripts. The HTBI primer set was used in a first-round RT-PCR of the TCR CDR3. Each CDR3 protein gets one entry after TCRdb re-called the multiplex PCR reads with MiXCR. The sample consists of approximately 410,000 distinct CDR3 sequences, under 15% of them appearing once. This clonotype originated in a man aged 18 to 35 with Graves' ophthalmopathy. Source material: blood.

Here the CDR3 DNA reads TGTGCCAGCAGCCCCGGGGCCGATAGCAATCAGCCCCAGCATTTT. This encodes CASSPGADSNQPQHF. The genes are TRBV6-1 and TRBJ1-5; a weak D match, TRBD1 (5 bases). The CDR3 length is 15 residues. V was clipped by 6 bases and J by 0 bases, with 12 bases between them. Germline CDR1 is MNHNS and CDR2 is SASEGT.